The clone carrying this TCR beta chain was seen ten or more times. The data stem from a study of regulatory T cells in long-lasting Graves disease. Researchers made TCR beta libraries by using iRepertoire HTBI primers and running Arm-PCR on CDR3 regions. Via MiXCR, TCRdb re-called the multiplex PCR reads, giving one row per CDR3 protein. Among hundreds of thousands of distinct CDR3 sequences listed, about 15% were seen once. The germline V gene encodes CDR1 LGHDT and CDR2 YNNKEL (reference sequence). The length of the CDR3 is 15 residues. V was clipped by 4 bases and J by 6 bases, with 16 bases between them. Time point here: newly diagnosed GD, antithyroid drugs for less than 3 months. Researchers made the TCR library from RNA that was extracted from PBMCs. In addition, the sample was reused for a study of T cells in Graves' hyperthyroidism and ophthalmopathy.

The rearrangement uses TRBV3-1 and TRBJ1-5; D ambiguous. The specimen comprised peripheral blood mononuclear cells (PBMCs), sampled at new diagnosis, from a patient treated with antithyroid drugs. This TCR derives from a woman aged 25 to 45 with Graves disease. This CDR3 is CASSLGAGLGQPQHF. The CDR3, as DNA: TGTGCCAGCAGCCTTGGAGCAGGCTTGGGTCAGCCCCAGCATTTT.